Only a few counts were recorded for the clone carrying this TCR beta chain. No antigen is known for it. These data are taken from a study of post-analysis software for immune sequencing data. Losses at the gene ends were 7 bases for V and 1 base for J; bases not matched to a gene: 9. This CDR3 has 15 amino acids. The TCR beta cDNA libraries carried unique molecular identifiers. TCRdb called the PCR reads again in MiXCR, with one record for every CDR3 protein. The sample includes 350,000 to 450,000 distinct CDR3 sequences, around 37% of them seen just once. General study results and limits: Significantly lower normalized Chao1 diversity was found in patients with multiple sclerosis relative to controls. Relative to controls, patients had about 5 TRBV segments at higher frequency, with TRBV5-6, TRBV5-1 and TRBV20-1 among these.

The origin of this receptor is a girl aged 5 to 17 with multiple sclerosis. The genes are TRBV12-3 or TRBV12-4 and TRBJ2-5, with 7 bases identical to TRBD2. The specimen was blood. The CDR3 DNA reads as TGTGCCAGCACCAACGAGAGCGGGGTCCAAGAGACCCAGTACTTC. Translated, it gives CASTNESGVQETQYF.